The 3 T cell receptor beta chains below all came from one sample that was sequenced in a study of cytomegalovirus exposure and HLA in healthy donors (dated 2017 in TCRdb). The library was built by means of the immunoSEQ multiplex PCR assay. The multiplex PCR relied on a mix of 60 forward primers for TCR Vbeta segments and 13 reverse primers for TCR Jbeta segments. The immuneACCESS repertoire file appears here via TCRdb, limited to in-frame rearrangements. These files lack a portion of the clones; in checked studies, under half of the deficit traces to unresolved V genes, and the cause of the others is not known. The sample yields some 150,000 clones; around 79% were counted once. The ten largest clones represent roughly 5.8% of the sample. Sequencing used PBMCs. Every receptor here comes from a man aged 35 to 55 in good health and CMV-seropositive.

This chain links TRBV7-2 with TRBJ2-5; TRBD2 aligns across 7 bases. This CDR3 has 14 residues. V shed 5 bases, J shed 2 bases, and the junction held 5 bases outside the gene matches. Per the germline V gene, CDR1 is SGHTA and CDR2 is FQGNSA. Here the CDR3 DNA reads TGTGCCAGCAGCAGGGACTACGGTCAAGAGACCCAGTACTTC. It codes for CASSRDYGQETQYF. The variable domain in full, with the rest retrieved from reference TRBV7-2 and TRBJ2-5, is GAGVSQSPSNKVTEKGKDVELRCDPISGHTALYWYRQSLGQGLEFLIYFQGNSAPDKSGLPSDRFSAERTGGSVSTLTIQRTQQEDSAVYLCASSRDYGQETQYFGPGTRLLVL.

The rearrangement joins TRBV19 to TRBJ2-7, with 11 bases matching TRBD2. V trimming: 6 bases; J trimming: 1 base; junction bases outside the gene matches: 8. Per germline, CDR1 LNHDA and CDR2 SQIVND (reference sequence). CDR3 size: 16 residues. CDR3 sequence: CASSRGLAALSYEQYF. The CDR3 nucleotides read TGTGCCAGTAGCAGGGGACTAGCGGCCTTATCCTACGAGCAGTACTTC.

The chain recombines TRBV6-5 with TRBJ1-1; D ambiguous. Trimming stripped 5 bases from V and 1 base from J, with 14 bases between. The CDR3 covers 15 residues. Germline CDR1 MNHEY, CDR2 SVGAGI. The CDR3: CASSTRGGENTEAFF. In DNA form, the CDR3 reads TGTGCCAGCAGTACCCGGGGAGGAGAGAACACTGAAGCTTTCTTT.